These T cell receptor beta chains were read from a single sample in a study of regulatory T cells in long-lasting Graves disease. TCRdb re-called the multiplex PCR reads through MiXCR, storing one row per CDR3 protein. Of roughly 700,000 distinct CDR3 sequences listed, about 32% are singletons. The sequencing used peripheral blood mononuclear cells (PBMCs), collected when the disease was refractory, from a patient treated with antithyroid drugs. The receptors come from a female donor with Graves disease. The CDR3 runs from the conserved cysteine through the conserved F or W. D genes are given only for firm matches. A clone size is listed for some rows: how often the clone was seen (once, few, many), or a class if it is expanded.

V	size	D	J	DNA	CDR3
TRBV19	few	.	TRBJ2-7	TGTGCCAGTAGTCCTTCGGCCAGGGCGTCCTACGAGCAGTACTTC	CASSPSARASYEQYF
TRBV2	.	TRBD1	TRBJ2-2	TGTGCCAGCAGACCAGGGACAGGGGACACCGGGGAGCTGTTTTTT	CASRPGTGDTGELFF
TRBV2	.	.	TRBJ1-5	TGTGCCAGCAGGGAAGATAGCAATCAGCCCCAGCATTTT	CASREDSNQPQHF
TRBV2	.	.	TRBJ2-1	TGTGCCAGCAAGCGCGGAGACTACAATGAGCAGTTCTTC	CASKRGDYNEQFF
TRBV12-3/TRBV12-4	.	.	TRBJ1-1	TGTGCCAGCAGTTTGGGGGGGGCTAAGAACACTGAAGCTTTCTTT	CASSLGGAKNTEAFF
TRBV5-1	.	.	TRBJ1-1	TGCGCCAGCAGCTTGCGGGGGGCGCAGTGGACTGAAGCTTTCTTT	CASSLRGAQWTEAFF
TRBV5-1	few	.	TRBJ1-1	TGCGCCAGCAGCTTTCTCGGGCAGGGACCGAACACTGAAGCTTTCTTT	CASSFLGQGPNTEAFF
TRBV7-3	.	TRBD2	TRBJ2-2	TGTGCCAGCAGCAGGGCGGGAGGGACTGGGGAGCTGTTTTTT	CASSRAGGTGELFF
TRBV19	many	.	TRBJ1-5	TGTGCCAGCAGTATAGGAGGTAATCAGCCCCAGCATTTT	CASSIGGNQPQHF
TRBV28	many	.	TRBJ1-5	TGTGCCAGCAGTGCGCCGGTCGGCGGGTCAGGCAATCAGCCCCAGCATTTT	CASSAPVGGSGNQPQHF
TRBV29-1	few	.	TRBJ1-1	TGCAGCGTTGGGACAGAGAGAACTGAAGCTTTCTTT	CSVGTERTEAFF
TRBV15	.	.	TRBJ2-7	TGTGCCACCAGCCCCGCTAGTGTATGGCCGGGAGACGAGCAGTACTTC	CATSPASVWPGDEQYF
TRBV7-8	few	.	TRBJ1-2	TGTGCCAGCAGCCCCTCCGGGGCAGGGCTATATGGCTACACCTTC	CASSPSGAGLYGYTF